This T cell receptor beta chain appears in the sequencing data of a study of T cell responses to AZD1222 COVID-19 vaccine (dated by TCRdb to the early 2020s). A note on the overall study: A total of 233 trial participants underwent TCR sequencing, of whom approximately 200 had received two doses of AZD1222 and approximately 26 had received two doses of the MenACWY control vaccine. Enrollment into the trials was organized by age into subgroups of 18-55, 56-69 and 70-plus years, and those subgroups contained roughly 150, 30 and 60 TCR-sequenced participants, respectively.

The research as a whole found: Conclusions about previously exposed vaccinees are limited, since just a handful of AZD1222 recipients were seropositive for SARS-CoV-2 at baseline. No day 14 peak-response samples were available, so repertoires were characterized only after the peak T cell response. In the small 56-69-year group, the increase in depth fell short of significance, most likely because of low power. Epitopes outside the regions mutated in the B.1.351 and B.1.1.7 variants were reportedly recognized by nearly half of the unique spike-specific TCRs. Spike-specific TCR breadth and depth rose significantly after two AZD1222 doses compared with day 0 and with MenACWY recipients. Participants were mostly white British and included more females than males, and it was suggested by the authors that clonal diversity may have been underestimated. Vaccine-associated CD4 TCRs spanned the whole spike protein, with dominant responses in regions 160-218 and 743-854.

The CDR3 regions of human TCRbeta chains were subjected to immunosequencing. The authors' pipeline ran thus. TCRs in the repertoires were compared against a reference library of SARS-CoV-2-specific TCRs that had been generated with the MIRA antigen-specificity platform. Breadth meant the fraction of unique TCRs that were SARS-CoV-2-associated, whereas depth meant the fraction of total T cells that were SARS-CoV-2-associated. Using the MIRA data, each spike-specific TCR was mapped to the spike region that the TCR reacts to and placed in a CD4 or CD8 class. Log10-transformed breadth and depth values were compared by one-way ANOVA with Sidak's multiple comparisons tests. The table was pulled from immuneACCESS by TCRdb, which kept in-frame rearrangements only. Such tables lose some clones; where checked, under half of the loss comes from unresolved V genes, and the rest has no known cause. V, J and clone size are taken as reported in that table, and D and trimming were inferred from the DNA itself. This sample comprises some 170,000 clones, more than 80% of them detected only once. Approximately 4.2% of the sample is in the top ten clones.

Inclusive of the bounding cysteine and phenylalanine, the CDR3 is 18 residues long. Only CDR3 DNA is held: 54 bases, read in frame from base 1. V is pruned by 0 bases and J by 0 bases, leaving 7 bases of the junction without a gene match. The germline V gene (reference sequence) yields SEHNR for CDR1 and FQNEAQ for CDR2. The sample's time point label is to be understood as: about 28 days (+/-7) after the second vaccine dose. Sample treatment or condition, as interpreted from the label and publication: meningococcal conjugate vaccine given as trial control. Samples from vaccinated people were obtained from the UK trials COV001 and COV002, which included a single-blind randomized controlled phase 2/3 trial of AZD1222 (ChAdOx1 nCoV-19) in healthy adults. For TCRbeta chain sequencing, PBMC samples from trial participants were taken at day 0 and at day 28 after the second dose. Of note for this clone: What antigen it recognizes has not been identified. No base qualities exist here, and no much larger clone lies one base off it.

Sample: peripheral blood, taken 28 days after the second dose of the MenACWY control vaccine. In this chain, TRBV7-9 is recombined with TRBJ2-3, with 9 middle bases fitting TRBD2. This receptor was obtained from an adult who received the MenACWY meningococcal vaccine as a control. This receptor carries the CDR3 CASSLARTSGLSTDTQYF. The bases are TGTGCCAGCAGCTTAGCGAGAACTAGCGGGCTTAGCACAGATACGCAGTATTTT.